This is a list of T cell receptor beta chains from one sample in a study of cytomegalovirus exposure and HLA in healthy donors. The repertoire was sequenced with immunoSEQ multiplex PCR; TCRdb's copy has only in-frame clones and lacks some. This sample yields hundreds of thousands of clones, of which about 72% are seen a single time; 3.5% to 4% belongs to the top ten. Sequences were obtained from PBMCs. The receptor source for this set is a male donor in good health and CMV-seronegative. Each CDR3 is given without its conserved first and last residue. Each record gives: V gene, clone size, J gene, CDR3 protein. The listing skips clone size in some rows; elsewhere it reads once, few, many or a size class.

TRBV5-1	few	TRBJ1-1	ASSLGQGWSTEAF
TRBV28	NA	TRBJ2-3	ASASRFGEYTDTQY
TRBV11-2	NA	TRBJ1-2	ASSLGQNYGYT
TRBV7-9	NA	TRBJ2-1	ASSPGTSLLNEQF
TRBV6-4	few	TRBJ1-1	ASSDGWGGTEAF
TRBV2	NA	TRBJ1-2	ASREDRGSYGYT
TRBV5-4	NA	TRBJ2-2	ASSWDRDVTGELF
TRBV30	NA	NA	AWSVLGNEQY
TRBV28	NA	TRBJ1-2	ASSSQGGYGYT
TRBV27	NA	TRBJ2-2	ASSLSQGNFGELF
TRBV6-5	NA	TRBJ2-5	ASSYGGDQETQY
TRBV19	few	TRBJ1-5	ASSPRTGVGQPQH
TRBV30	NA	TRBJ2-7	AWTEEGPYEQY
TRBV18	NA	TRBJ2-7	ASSPKVGGAYEQY
TRBV7-8	NA	TRBJ2-2	ASSPRDRGSGELF
TRBV18	NA	TRBJ2-5	ASSPDLGGETQY
TRBV5-4	once	TRBJ2-7	ASSQRSSGNYEQY
TRBV7-7	few	TRBJ2-7	ASSLVPGTSDHEQY
TRBV5-6	NA	TRBJ2-5	ASSLVEEYQETQY
TRBV10-3	NA	TRBJ2-7	AISESTGYEQY
TRBV28	once	TRBJ1-1	ASSLLPAPGQGDTEAF
TRBV6-4	once	TRBJ1-1	ASSDYPGQPEAF
TRBV27	NA	TRBJ2-7	ASSPGPPQGVRYEQY
TRBV29-1	NA	TRBJ2-2	SVERGLGTGELF
TRBV5-4	NA	TRBJ1-4	ASSSRGAMGEKLF
TRBV19	few	TRBJ2-6	ARRPQGAGGAGANVLT
TRBV6-1	NA	TRBJ2-3	ASSEAGGTDTQY
TRBV9	NA	TRBJ1-1	ASSVVSRNTEAF
TRBV6-6	NA	NA	ASSGTGYEQY
TRBV5-1	NA	TRBJ2-2	ASSLGLAGGAAGELF
TRBV10-1	NA	TRBJ2-7	ASSADPRQIQQY
TRBV6-4	NA	TRBJ2-3	ASSPTGLGSSTQY
TRBV18	many	TRBJ1-1	ASSLRTADNTEAF
TRBV29-1	NA	TRBJ2-1	SVLKQGATNEQF
TRBV16	NA	TRBJ1-2	ASSQSPDGYT
TRBV6-1	NA	TRBJ1-1	ASRRRDEAF